The present TCR beta chain was sequenced within a study of shared clonotypes between healthy human individuals (dated by TCRdb to about 2020). About the full investigation: A couple of women and a few men aged 18 to 49 years were included in the cohort. For each donor, CD4 naive and CD4 memory were each run on three plates, CD8 naive on two plates, and CD8 memory on one plate. To estimate repertoire size and how much clonotype sharing occurs between individuals, the study deeply sequenced the blood TCR repertoires of 4 to 6 healthy adults. Libraries were prepared and TCR repertoires were sequenced by different laboratories using diverse techniques, in order to increase sequencing depth and limit assay-specific biases. Between about 0.85 and 8.9 billion PBMCs per donor were obtained by leukapheresis. Beyond this particular receptor, the publication reports: The small number of donors limited the genetic and exposure-history diversity represented. Pairwise subsampling led to the expectation that sequencing depth would affect the degree of clonotype sharing among donors. Naive subsets generally had larger estimated clonotype richness than memory subsets. Even with the large sequencing depth, rarefaction of the sorted-subset datasets indicated that sequencing was incomplete. Sampling was restricted to blood, and TCR repertoires in tissue are likely to differ from TCR repertoires in blood. Clonotypes shared by all four sorted-subset donors showed higher generation probabilities than non-shared clonotypes. Sharing across a few donors was observed for around 5% of naive CD4, 3% to 3.5% of naive CD8, 2% to 2.5% of memory CD4, and roughly 0.43% of memory CD8 clonotypes.

The germline V gene encodes CDR1 MNHNY and CDR2 SVGAGI (reference sequence). At the junction V is shortened by 0 bases and J by 2 bases, with 5 bases in between. The CDR3 goes from the cysteine to the phenylalanine over 13 residues. Just the 39-base CDR3 DNA is kept, in frame starting at base 1. This clone was detected once. No cognate antigen has been identified for it. Per-base quality was not reported, and no clone a single base away is much larger than it. Within the sample, other DNA sequences also encode this same CDR3. For the CD8 naive samples, CD45RO-negative cells were positively selected for CCR7, yielding a CD45RA+CCR7+ population from which TemRA cells were excluded. The donors were healthy, HIV-negative adults who had no recently reported acute infections or vaccinations. Every donor was a Caucasian adult living in Nashville, Tennessee, USA. Blood was collected by leukapheresis, and PBMCs were isolated by Ficoll-Histopaque density gradient centrifugation and then cryopreserved in liquid nitrogen vapor phase. Analytical flow cytometry was used to check the purity and quantity of every magnetically sorted T cell population. Each sorted fraction had its genomic DNA isolated and then quantified by UV absorbance on a Nanodrop 2000c.

TCR CDR3 regions were amplified from genomic DNA by multiplex PCR using the deep immunoSEQ assay. For each cell subset, the extracted genomic DNA was distributed evenly across all wells of several immunoSEQ 96-well plates, and each plate served as one replicate. For sorted subsets, about 200 ng genomic DNA, equal to 30,000 or so T cell genomes, was loaded into each replicate PCR. Purified libraries were measured with a Qubit 3.0 fluorometer, size-checked on a Bioanalyzer 2100, and measured again with the KAPA Library Quantification kit. A separate single-read 150-cycle Illumina NextSeq 550 flow cell was used to sequence each immunoSEQ 96-well plate. The published analysis was carried out like this. The immunoSEQ output contained only junctional sequences without quality scores, so filtering could not match that applied to full-length reads. Sequences were annotated with PyIR, a Python wrapper for IgBLAST v1.9, and V/J genes and CDR3 were assigned using IMGT germline references. Reads were removed for weak V/J assignments (E-value above 1e-6), missing CDR3, stop codons, out-of-frame junctions, or ambiguous translated residues. V3J clonotypes were defined as sequences sharing an identical inferred V gene, J gene, and CDR3 amino acid sequence. The percentage overlap between two repertoires was calculated by dividing the number of shared unique clonotypes by the size of the smaller repertoire. Repertoire richness was assessed with RTK rarefaction, the Chao1 estimator, and Recon v2.1 estimates of unobserved clonotypes. For all TCRbeta clonotypes obtained by the gDNA method from a few donors, generation probabilities were computed with OLGA. This immuneACCESS table, as held by TCRdb, lists in-frame sequences with V and J called but not all clones. Of the missing ones, under half trace to an unresolved V gene in checked studies; the others have no known cause. D and trimming come from the DNA, and the V and J calls and clone size come from that table. The sample contains around 2,000,000 clones, approximately 94% of them found a single time. Of the sample, more than 0.95% falls within the top ten clones.

The receptor chain draws on TRBV6-6 and TRBJ2-7; no confident D gene assignment can be made. The sequencing input was naive CD8+ T cells sorted from blood. The cell subset or site tag for this specimen amounts to: CD45RA+CCR7+. This receptor was obtained from a man between 18 and 29 years old in good health. The nucleotide sequence reads TGTGCCAGCAGTTACTCGAACCCCTACGAGCAGTACTTC. Its translation reads: CASSYSNPYEQYF.